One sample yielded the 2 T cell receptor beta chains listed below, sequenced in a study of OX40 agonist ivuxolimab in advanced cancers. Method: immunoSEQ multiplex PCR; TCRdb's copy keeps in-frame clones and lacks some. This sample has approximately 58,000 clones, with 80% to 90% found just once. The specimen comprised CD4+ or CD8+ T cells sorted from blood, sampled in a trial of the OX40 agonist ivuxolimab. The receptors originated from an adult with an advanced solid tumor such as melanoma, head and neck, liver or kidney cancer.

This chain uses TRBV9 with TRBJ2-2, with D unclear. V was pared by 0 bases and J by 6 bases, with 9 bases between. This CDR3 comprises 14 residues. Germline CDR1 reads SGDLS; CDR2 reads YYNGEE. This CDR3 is CASSVDPRPGELFF. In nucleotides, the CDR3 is TGTGCCAGCAGCGTAGACCCCCGCCCCGGGGAGCTGTTTTTT. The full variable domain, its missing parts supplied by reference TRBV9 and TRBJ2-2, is DSGVTQTPKHLITATGQRVTLRCSPRSGDLSVYWYQQSLDQGLQFLIQYYNGEERAKGNILERFSAQQFPDLHSELNLSSLELGDSALYFCASSVDPRPGELFFGEGSRLTVL.

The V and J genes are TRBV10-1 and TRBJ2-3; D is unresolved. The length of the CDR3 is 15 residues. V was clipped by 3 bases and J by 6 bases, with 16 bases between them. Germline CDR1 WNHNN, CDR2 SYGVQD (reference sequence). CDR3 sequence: CASSDRTHPGDTQYF. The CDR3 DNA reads TGCGCCAGCAGTGATAGAACTCATCCCGGGGATACGCAGTATTTT.